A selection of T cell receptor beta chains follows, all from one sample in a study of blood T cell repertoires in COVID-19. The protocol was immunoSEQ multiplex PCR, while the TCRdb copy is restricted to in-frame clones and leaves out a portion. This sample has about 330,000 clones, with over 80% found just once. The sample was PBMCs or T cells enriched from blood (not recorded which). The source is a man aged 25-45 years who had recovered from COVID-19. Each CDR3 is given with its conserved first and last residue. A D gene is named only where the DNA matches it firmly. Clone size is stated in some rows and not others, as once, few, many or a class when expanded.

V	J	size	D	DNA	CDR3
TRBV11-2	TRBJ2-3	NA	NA	TGTGCCAGCAGCTTAGATAGAGGAGATACGCAGTATTTT	CASSLDRGDTQYF
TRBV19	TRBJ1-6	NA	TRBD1	TGTGCCAGTAGTACCCGACAGGGAAGTAACTATAATTCACCCCTCCACTTT	CASSTRQGSNYNSPLHF
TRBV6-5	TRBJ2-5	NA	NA	TGTGCCAGCAGCCCCACTAGCCTGGGGGAGACCCAGTACTTC	CASSPTSLGETQYF
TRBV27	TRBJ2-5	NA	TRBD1	TGTGCCAGCAGTAGGGACAGCCGCTATAGCCAAGAGACCCAGTACTTC	CASSRDSRYSQETQYF
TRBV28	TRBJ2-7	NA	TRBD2	TGTGCCAGCAGTTTAGTTAGTAGCGGGGGGGCCGAGCAGTACTTC	CASSLVSSGGAEQYF
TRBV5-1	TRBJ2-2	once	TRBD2	TGCGCCAGCAGCTTGGGGACTAGCGGGGGCACCGGGGAGCTGTTTTTT	CASSLGTSGGTGELFF
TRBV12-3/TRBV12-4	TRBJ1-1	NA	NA	TGTGCCAGCATCGACGGGGGGTCTGAAGCTTTCTTT	CASIDGGSEAFF
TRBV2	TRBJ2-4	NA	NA	TGTGCCAGCAGTGAGTCGAGGGCCAAAAACATTCAGTACTTC	CASSESRAKNIQYF
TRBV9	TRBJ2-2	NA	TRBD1	TGTGCCAGCAGCGTAGGACAGGGGGCAGGGACCGGGGAGCTGTTTTTT	CASSVGQGAGTGELFF
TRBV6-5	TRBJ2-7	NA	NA	TGTGCCAGCAGGGACAGCCCCTACGAGCAGTACTTC	CASRDSPYEQYF